The 23 T cell receptor beta chains listed next were all sequenced from one sample in a study of T cell clones after liver transplantation. Data came from immunoSEQ multiplex PCR; TCRdb stores just in-frame clones and leaves some out. The sample shows roughly 80,000 clones, around four fifths of them seen only once. Specimen: CD4+ T cells from blood, collected at the 22-month timepoint. These TCRs come from a human patient who received a liver transplant. Some T cells may have come from the graft donor.

The V call is TRBV4-3, the J call TRBJ2-2, with 12 bases fitting TRBD1. The CDR3 is 14 residues long. Trimming cost V 10 bases and J 7 bases; bases outside gene matches: 7. CDR1 is LGHNA and CDR2 is YSLEER in the germline V gene. CDR3 residues: CATGTGGWGGELFF. The DNA for the CDR3 is TGCGCCACGGGGACAGGGGGCTGGGGCGGGGAGCTGTTTTTT.

The rearrangement links TRBV6-1 to TRBJ1-2; D might be TRBD1 (5 bases). The germline V gene encodes CDR1 MNHNS and CDR2 SASEGT. The germline V and J ends were trimmed by 6 bases and 9 bases, with 17 bases remaining between them. This CDR3 has 13 amino acids. CDR3 amino acids: CASSPGGDVSYTF. For the CDR3, the DNA is TGTGCCAGCAGCCCTGGGGGGGACGTGAGCTACACCTTC.

V usage is TRBV7-6 and J usage is TRBJ2-1, with D unclear. Germline values: CDR1 SGHVS, CDR2 FNYEAQ. Trimming stripped 5 bases from V and 4 bases from J, with 3 bases between. The CDR3 extends over 11 amino acids. The CDR3: CASSRYNEQFF. In DNA, the CDR3 is TGTGCCAGCAGCCGTTACAATGAGCAGTTCTTC.

This clone was seen a few times. This chain uses TRBV19 with TRBJ2-7, with D possibly matching TRBD2 (5 bases). The CDR3 contains 14 residues. The V gene lost 5 bases and the J gene lost 7 bases, with 18 bases spanning the gap. Germline V lookup: CDR1 LNHDA, CDR2 SQIVND (reference sequence). CDR3 in amino acids: CASSPRKDAGEQYF. CDR3 bases: TGTGCCAGTAGTCCCAGAAAGGACGCGGGTGAGCAGTACTTC.

The genes are TRBV2 and TRBJ2-5; 9 bases agree with TRBD2. This CDR3 region has 15 residues. Germline-derived CDR1 and CDR2 are SNHLY and FYNNEI. V shed 8 bases and J 5 bases; nucleotides not matched to a gene: 12. CDR3 sequence reads: CASLRAAGGHETQYF. CDR3 DNA: TGTGCCAGCCTCCGGGCCGCGGGGGGGCACGAGACCCAGTACTTC. Filled out from reference TRBV2 and TRBJ2-5, the complete variable domain reads EPEVTQTPSHQVTQMGQEVILRCVPISNHLYFYWYRQILGQKVEFLVSFYNNEISEKSEIFDDQFSVERPDGSNFTLKIRSTKLEDSAMYFCASLRAAGGHETQYFGPGTRLLVL.

This chain connects TRBV7-8 to TRBJ2-1; 12 bases are a match to TRBD2. CDR3 length: 15 residues. CDR1 and CDR2 (germline): SGHVS, FQNEAQ. Trimming at V came to 5 bases and at J to 7 bases, leaving 6 bases not matched to a gene. The CDR3 DNA reads TGTGCCAGCAGCCTAGGACTAGCGGGACAGAATGAGCAGTTCTTC. Residues: CASSLGLAGQNEQFF. Full variable domain (remainder filled in from reference TRBV7-8 and TRBJ2-1): GAGVSQSPRYKVAKRGQDVALRCDPISGHVSLFWYQQALGQGPEFLTYFQNEAQLDKSGLPSDRFFAERPEGSVSTLKIQRTQQEDSAVYLCASSLGLAGQNEQFFGPGTRLTVL.

The chain carries TRBV15 and TRBJ2-1, with D uncertain. The CDR3 is made up of 16 amino acids. Trimming shortened V by 0 bases and J by 0 bases, and 9 bases separated the two germline ends. Germline loops: CDR1 LNHNV, CDR2 YYDKDF (reference sequence). The CDR3, as DNA: TGTGCCACCAGCAGAGATATCGAGTCCTCCTACAATGAGCAGTTCTTC. Its translation is CATSRDIESSYNEQFF.

The chain combines TRBV9 with TRBJ2-6; D uncertain. The CDR3 length is 14 residues. V was trimmed by 6 bases and J by 2 bases, leaving 9 bases between them. Germline V gives CDR1 SGDLS, CDR2 YYNGEE. CDR3 protein: CASTLGAGANVLTF. In DNA form, the CDR3 reads TGTGCCAGCACCCTGGGCGCTGGGGCCAACGTCCTGACTTTC. The full variable domain, in which reference TRBV9 and TRBJ2-6 provide the parts outside the CDR3, is DSGVTQTPKHLITATGQRVTLRCSPRSGDLSVYWYQQSLDQGLQFLIQYYNGEERAKGNILERFSAQQFPDLHSELNLSSLELGDSALYFCASTLGAGANVLTFGAGSRLTVL.

J is TRBJ2-2 and V is TRBV6-6, with 7 bases lining up with TRBD1. From germline, CDR1 is MNHNY and CDR2 SVGAGI (reference sequence). V shed 0 bases, J shed 5 bases, and the junction held 6 bases outside the gene matches. CDR3 length: 16 amino acids. The CDR3 DNA sequence: TGTGCCAGCAGTTACTCCGGCGACAGGGTAACCGGGGAGCTGTTTTTT. Amino acid sequence: CASSYSGDRVTGELFF.

The genes are TRBV28 and TRBJ1-1; tentatively, D is TRBD1 (6 bases). Trimming cost V 8 bases and J 4 bases, with 17 bases left between them. Germline CDR1 and CDR2: MDHEN and SYDVKM. The CDR3 is made up of 14 amino acids. CDR3: CASLSTGHVTEAFF. The CDR3 coding sequence is TGTGCCAGCCTTTCTACGGGACACGTCACTGAAGCTTTCTTT. The entire variable domain, with the rest obtained from reference TRBV28 and TRBJ1-1, is as follows: DVKVTQSSRYLVKRTGEKVFLECVQDMDHENMFWYRQDPGLGLRLIYFSYDVKMKEKGDIPEGYSVSREKKERFSLILESASTNQTSMYLCASLSTGHVTEAFFGQGTRLTVV.

The chain joins TRBV25-1 to TRBJ1-1, with a weak D call TRBD1 (5 bases). In germline, CDR1 is MGHDK, CDR2 SYGVNS. V lost 7 bases and J lost 1, with 13 bases in between. CDR3 length: 14 amino acids. The CDR3: CASNKLGGNTEAFF. The CDR3, as DNA: TGTGCCAGCAACAAATTGGGGGGGAACACTGAAGCTTTCTTT.

This clone turned up a few times. The rearrangement joins TRBV10-2 to TRBJ2-2; TRBD1 agrees at 7 bases. Trimming cost V 6 bases and J 7 bases; bases outside gene matches: 5. The CDR3 covers 13 residues. Germline CDR1 WSHSY, CDR2 SAAADI. The CDR3 nucleotides read TGCGCCAGCAGACAGGGACAGATCGGGGAGCTGTTTTTT. This encodes CASRQGQIGELFF.

The V and J genes are TRBV7-2 and TRBJ2-5; 8 bases line up with TRBD2. The trim removed 0 bases at V and 2 bases at J, leaving 8 bases unmatched. The length of the CDR3 is 17 residues. Germline loops: CDR1 SGHTA, CDR2 FQGNSA. CDR3 bases: TGTGCCAGCAGCTTAGCCTCGGTAGCGGGGCCTCAAGAGACCCAGTACTTC. Protein product: CASSLASVAGPQETQYF.

A few counts support this clone. The chain has TRBV7-3 and TRBJ2-5; possible D gene TRBD1, 5 bases. The CDR3 totals 15 residues. The germline V and J ends were trimmed by 2 bases and 0 bases, with 10 bases remaining between them. Germline V gene sequence: CDR1 SGHTA, CDR2 FQGTGA. The CDR3 coding sequence is TGTGCCAGCAGCTTACTGCCAGGGTACCAAGAGACCCAGTACTTC. Protein: CASSLLPGYQETQYF.

About this clone: Other nucleotide sequences in the sample specify the same CDR3. The chain carries TRBV27 and TRBJ2-5; maybe TRBD2 (6 bases). Germline V gene sequence: CDR1 MNHEY, CDR2 SMNVEV (reference sequence). Trimming removed 2 bases from V and 5 bases from J, with 9 bases in between. CDR3 length: 13 amino acids. This CDR3 is CASSLRGRETQYF. As DNA, the CDR3 is TGTGCCAGCAGTTTACGGGGGAGGGAGACCCAGTACTTC.

This chain uses TRBV7-2 with TRBJ1-5; no clear D. Germline-derived CDR1 and CDR2 are SGHTA and FQGNSA. This CDR3 has 14 residues. V dropped 3 bases and J dropped 6 bases, with 12 bases sitting between them. The CDR3 loop reads CASSLGGVGQPQHF. CDR3 DNA sequence: TGTGCCAGCAGCTTGGGAGGTGTCGGTCAGCCCCAGCATTTT.

This clone was detected only once. The rearrangement joins TRBV14 to TRBJ1-2, with unresolved D. The ends were cut back, 0 bases at V and 7 bases at J, with 6 bases in the middle. The V gene's germline CDR1 is SGHDN and CDR2 FVKESK. The CDR3 loop spans 12 amino acids. CDR3 bases: TGTGCCAGCAGCCAAGATTGGGGTGGCTACACCTTC. The encoded protein is CASSQDWGGYTF.

The V gene is TRBV7-2, the J gene TRBJ2-2, with 12 bases aligning to TRBD2. CDR1 is SGHTA and CDR2 is FQGNSA in the germline V gene. The V and J ends lost 5 bases and 6 bases, in that order; junction bases with no gene match: 4. The CDR3 covers 15 residues. The DNA of the CDR3 is TGTGCCAGCAGCCAGGGACTAGCGGGTCCCGGGGAGCTGTTTTTT. This translates into CASSQGLAGPGELFF.

This chain connects TRBV19 to TRBJ1-5, with 10 bases that match TRBD1. Germline-derived CDR1 and CDR2 are LNHDA and SQIVND (reference sequence). This CDR3 has 17 residues. With 0 bases clipped from V and 6 bases from J, the junction kept 8 bases outside the gene matches. The CDR3 DNA reads TGTGCCAGTAGTATAGACGTCCTGACAGGGGGCGGTCAGCCCCAGCATTTT. Translated: CASSIDVLTGGGQPQHF. The full variable domain, its missing parts supplied by reference TRBV19 and TRBJ1-5, is DGGITQSPKYLFRKEGQNVTLSCEQNLNHDAMYWYRQDPGQGLRLIYYSQIVNDFQKGDIAEGYSVSREKKESFPLTVTSAQKNPTAFYLCASSIDVLTGGGQPQHFGDGTRLSIL.

This clone was observed a few times. The chain couples TRBV18 to TRBJ1-2; D might be TRBD1 (5 bases). The germline CDR1 and CDR2 sequences are KGHSH and LQKENI. The CDR3 sequence is 15 residues long. With 3 bases removed from V and 8 bases from J, the gap between germline ends came to 19 bases. CDR3 region: CASSPLGRTTGGYTF. CDR3 DNA: TGTGCCAGCTCACCCCTGGGACGGACCACTGGGGGCTACACCTTC.

V is TRBV19 and J is TRBJ2-7, with D perhaps matching TRBD2 (6 bases). The V and J ends lost 6 bases and 3 bases respectively, with 18 bases between them. Germline V CDR1 and CDR2: LNHDA, SQIVND (reference sequence). The CDR3 has 15 residues. Here the CDR3 DNA reads TGTGCCAGTAGCACGGACGGAGGGGTCAGCTACGAGCAGTACTTC. Amino acid sequence: CASSTDGGVSYEQYF.

This clone showed up just a few times. The chain employs TRBV9 and TRBJ2-7, with D possibly TRBD2 on 7 matching bases. Trimming left V 6 bases short and J 0 bases short, with 28 bases between. CDR3 length equals 19 residues. Germline CDR1 SGDLS, CDR2 YYNGEE. CDR3 loop: CASTRRRGALGSYSYEQYF. CDR3 DNA sequence: TGTGCCAGCACGCGTCGCCGGGGGGCCTTAGGTTCGTACTCCTACGAGCAGTACTTC.

The V call is TRBV6-1, the J call TRBJ1-5, with a weak D call TRBD1 (5 bases). V shed 3 bases and J shed 5 bases, with 8 bases lying between them. This CDR3 is built from 13 residues. Germline lookup yields CDR1 MNHNS and CDR2 SASEGT. Here the CDR3 reads CASSDQGYQPQHF. In DNA form, the CDR3 reads TGTGCCAGCAGTGACCAGGGTTATCAGCCCCAGCATTTT.